This T cell receptor (beta chain) stems from a study of control samples from healthy donors and cancer patients. In germline, CDR1 is SNHLY, CDR2 FYNNEI. Trimming at V came to 11 bases and at J to 5 bases, leaving 15 bases not matched to a gene. The CDR3 runs 15 residues. Data came from immunoSEQ multiplex PCR; TCRdb stores just in-frame clones and leaves some out. The data show 150,000 to 180,000 clones, about 94% seen once. Sequenced material: blood. The receptor's source is a man aged 40-55 years in good health. V usage is TRBV2 and J usage is TRBJ2-3; 8 nucleotides line up with TRBD2. CDR3 amino acids: CAGSGGAGRGDTQYF. In DNA, the CDR3 is TGTGCCGGCTCGGGGGGGGCAGGTAGAGGAGATACGCAGTATTTT.